This TCR beta chain was profiled in a study of early T cells in non-severe SARS-CoV-2 infection. This clonotype came up a few times. TCRdb re-called the 5' RACE reads through MiXCR, storing one row per CDR3 protein. The data contain fewer than 55,000 distinct CDR3 sequences, around 6.8% of them seen just once; the ten biggest clones take up roughly 8.5%. The clonotype was recovered from an adult who was a healthcare worker with PCR-confirmed SARS-CoV-2 infection or an uninfected control (not recorded which). Sequenced input: whole blood.

The chain's CDR3 is CASSSGPGTGVLNTEAFF. The CDR3 nucleotides are TGTGCCAGCAGCTCCGGCCCCGGGACAGGGGTATTGAACACTGAAGCTTTCTTT. This rearrangement joins TRBV5-6 to TRBJ1-1; 10 bases map to TRBD1. CDR1 is SGHDT and CDR2 is YYEEEE in the germline V gene. The J segment lost 0 bases and the V segment lost 3 bases, leaving 11 bases of the junction unmatched. The CDR3 runs 18 residues.